The present entry profiles one TCR beta chain with its context. This sample is part of a study of T cell responses to AZD1222 COVID-19 vaccine. Clones were sequenced by immunoSEQ multiplex PCR, and TCRdb holds only the in-frame ones, with some missing. The repertoire has about 110,000 clones, roughly 90% of them found once; the top ten carry approximately 1.2%. Germline V gene sequence: CDR1 MNHEY, CDR2 SMNVEV (reference sequence). The CDR3 runs 15 residues. Trimming shortened V by 5 bases and J by 3 bases, and 17 bases separated the two germline ends. This rearrangement joins TRBV27 to TRBJ2-7; possibly TRBD1 or TRBD2 for D (5 bases each). The source was peripheral blood, collected on day 0 of AZD1222 vaccination. The clonotype was recovered from an adult in good health. CDR3 nucleotide sequence: TGTGCCAGCAGTGTTAGTACCGGGACCTACTACGAGCAGTACTTC. Its protein product is CASSVSTGTYYEQYF.